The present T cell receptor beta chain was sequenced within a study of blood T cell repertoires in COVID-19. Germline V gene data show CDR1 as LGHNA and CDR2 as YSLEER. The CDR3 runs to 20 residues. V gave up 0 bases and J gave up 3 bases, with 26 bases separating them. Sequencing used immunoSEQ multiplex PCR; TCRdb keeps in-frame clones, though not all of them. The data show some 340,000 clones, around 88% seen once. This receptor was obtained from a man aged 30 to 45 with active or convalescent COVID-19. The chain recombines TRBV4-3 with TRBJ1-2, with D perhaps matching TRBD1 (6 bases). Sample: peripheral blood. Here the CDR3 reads CASSQDRDTDFSAYYYGYTF. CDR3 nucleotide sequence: TGCGCCAGCAGCCAAGATCGGGACACGGATTTTAGCGCATACTACTATGGCTACACCTTC.